Listed below are T cell receptor beta chains from one sample, sequenced in a study of T cells in localized non-small cell lung cancer. Only in-frame clones appear in the TCRdb table, and some are missing; sequencing was by immunoSEQ multiplex PCR. The sample holds 12,000 or so clones, around 85% seen once. The specimen was peripheral blood, collected before any cancer treatment. These receptors all come from a male donor older than 55 with stage I lung adenocarcinoma. Both conserved end residues are part of each CDR3. Each record gives: V gene, clone size, D gene, J gene, CDR3 protein, CDR3 DNA. A D gene is named only where the DNA matches it firmly. Clone size, where shown, is once, few, many, or a class for clones that have expanded.

>TRBV29-1|.|.|TRBJ1-2
CSVAREAYGYTF
TGCAGCGTTGCCAGGGAGGCGTATGGCTACACCTTC
>TRBV11-3|.|.|TRBJ2-1
CASSPPQGRNEQFF
TGTGCCAGCAGCCCCCCGCAGGGTAGAAATGAGCAGTTCTTC
>TRBV11-2|.|.|TRBJ2-7
CASSLVAANTYEQYF
TGTGCCAGCAGCTTAGTTGCAGCGAACACCTACGAGCAGTACTTC
>TRBV2|.|.|TRBJ2-3
CASSEGGRRKDTQYF
TGTGCCAGCAGTGAAGGAGGGAGGAGGAAAGATACGCAGTATTTT
>TRBV6-6|once|.|TRBJ1-1
CASSYSWRDTEAFF
TGTGCCAGCAGTTACTCGTGGAGGGACACTGAAGCTTTCTTT
>TRBV6-5|large|.|TRBJ1-1
CASSYSFLDTEAFF
TGTGCCAGCAGTTACTCGTTTTTGGACACTGAAGCTTTCTTT
>TRBV6-1|few|TRBD1|TRBJ1-4
CASSRQGAGDEKLFF
TGTGCCAGCAGCCGACAGGGGGCGGGGGATGAAAAACTGTTTTTT
>TRBV18|once|.|TRBJ1-4
CASSPRQDNEKLFF
TGTGCCAGCTCACCGAGACAGGATAATGAAAAACTGTTTTTT
>TRBV4-2|.|.|TRBJ2-3
CASSRGMTTSLADTQYF
TGTGCCAGCAGCCGGGGGATGACAACGTCCCTGGCAGATACGCAGTATTTT
>TRBV7-2|.|.|TRBJ2-7
CASSLLSTAGFYEQYF
TGTGCCAGCAGCTTATTATCAACGGCAGGGTTTTACGAGCAGTACTTC
>TRBV29-1|.|TRBD2|TRBJ2-3
CSVLAGSTDTQYF
TGCAGCGTACTAGCGGGCAGCACAGATACGCAGTATTTT
>TRBV27|.|TRBD2|TRBJ2-3
CASSPFLAGEYTDTQYF
TGTGCCAGCAGTCCCTTCTTAGCGGGGGAATATACAGATACGCAGTATTTT
>TRBV19|.|TRBD1|TRBJ2-7
CASSIDLSTGGNYEQYF
TGTGCCAGTAGTATAGATCTCTCGACAGGGGGCAACTACGAGCAGTACTTC
>TRBV7-2|.|.|TRBJ2-3
CASSFSSLGKDTQYF
TGTGCCAGCAGCTTCTCTAGCTTAGGTAAAGATACGCAGTATTTT
>TRBV7-9|.|.|TRBJ2-7
CASSPFQASYEQYF
TGTGCCAGCAGCCCATTCCAGGCCTCCTACGAGCAGTACTTC
>TRBV28|.|.|TRBJ1-5
CASSLLASNQPQHF
TGTGCCAGCAGTTTACTTGCCAGCAATCAGCCCCAGCATTTT
>TRBV29-1|.|.|TRBJ2-1
CSVEGYNEQFF
TGCAGCGTTGAGGGCTACAATGAGCAGTTCTTC
>TRBV5-6|.|TRBD1|TRBJ1-6
CASSFLGQNSPLHF
TGTGCCAGCAGCTTTTTGGGACAGAATTCACCCCTCCACTTT
>TRBV4-3|once|TRBD1|TRBJ1-1
CASSQVSYRGSTEAFF
TGCGCCAGCAGCCAAGTAAGCTACAGGGGGAGCACTGAAGCTTTCTTT
>TRBV7-6|few|.|TRBJ2-3
CASSPAGSSVTQYF
TGTGCCAGCAGCCCTGCGGGCTCGTCCGTTACGCAGTATTTT
>TRBV7-9|.|.|TRBJ2-3
CASSLDGGMGNTQYF
TGTGCCAGCAGCTTAGACGGGGGCATGGGAAATACGCAGTATTTT
>TRBV2|.|TRBD2|TRBJ2-1
CASGGLADYNEQFF
TGTGCCAGCGGCGGACTAGCGGACTACAATGAGCAGTTCTTC
>TRBV5-1|.|TRBD1|TRBJ1-1
CASSRSTGTGEGEAFF
TGCGCCAGCAGCCGCTCGACAGGGACCGGTGAGGGTGAAGCTTTCTTT
>TRBV7-2|.|TRBD1|TRBJ1-6
CASSLDQGGNSPLHF
TGTGCCAGCAGCTTGGATCAGGGGGGGAATTCACCCCTCCACTTT
>TRBV9|.|.|TRBJ2-1
CASSVDSGVSYNEQFF
TGTGCCAGCAGCGTAGATTCAGGGGTGTCCTACAATGAGCAGTTCTTC
>TRBV27|.|.|TRBJ1-2
CASGVGYGYTF
TGTGCCAGCGGAGTGGGCTATGGCTACACCTTC
>TRBV30|.|.|TRBJ1-2
CAWSVPGGALYGYTF
TGTGCCTGGAGTGTACCGGGGGGGGCCCTCTATGGCTACACCTTC
>TRBV6-5|.|TRBD1|TRBJ1-1
CASSYSSGGHTEAFF
TGTGCCAGCAGTTACTCTTCAGGGGGTCACACTGAAGCTTTCTTT
>TRBV5-1|.|.|TRBJ1-1
CASSLWGAEAFF
TGCGCCAGCAGCTTATGGGGAGCTGAAGCTTTCTTT
>TRBV7-2|.|.|TRBJ2-7
CASSSFLYRESYEQYF
TGTGCCAGCAGCTCCTTTCTATACAGGGAGTCCTACGAGCAGTACTTC
>TRBV28|.|.|TRBJ2-5
CASSFVRQETQYF
TGTGCCAGCAGTTTCGTTCGGCAAGAGACCCAGTACTTC
>TRBV4-2|.|.|TRBJ2-7
CASSQVIRSSYEQYF
TGTGCCAGCAGCCAAGTAATCAGATCGTCGTACGAGCAGTACTTC
>TRBV7-6|.|.|TRBJ2-6
CASSTPRGSGANVLTF
TGTGCCAGCAGCACCCCCCGGGGCTCTGGGGCCAACGTCCTGACTTTC
>TRBV19|.|TRBD1|TRBJ2-1
CASSRGSDRTGDEQFF
TGTGCCAGTAGTAGGGGCTCGGACAGGACAGGGGATGAGCAGTTCTTC
>TRBV28|.|TRBD1|TRBJ1-5
CASTRDSSNQPQHF
TGTGCCAGCACCCGGGACAGTAGCAATCAGCCCCAGCATTTT
>TRBV9|.|TRBD1|TRBJ1-2
CASSQQGVANYGYTF
TGTGCCAGCAGTCAACAGGGGGTAGCTAACTATGGCTACACCTTC
>TRBV11-2|.|.|TRBJ1-2
CASSPDTVYGYTF
TGTGCCAGCAGCCCCGACACAGTCTATGGCTACACCTTC
>TRBV7-3|.|.|TRBJ2-3
CASSLMASTDTQYF
TGTGCCAGCAGCTTAATGGCTAGCACAGATACGCAGTATTTT
>TRBV21-1|few|.|TRBJ1-5
CASSLGEGGNQPQHF
TGTGCCAGCAGCCTGGGGGAGGGGGGCAATCAGCCCCAGCATTTT
>TRBV14|.|.|TRBJ2-2
CASSQLGGAVTGELFF
TGTGCCAGCAGCCAATTAGGCGGCGCGGTGACCGGGGAGCTGTTTTTT
>TRBV6-1|.|TRBD1|TRBJ1-3
CASSATGKNTIYF
TGTGCCAGCAGTGCGACAGGGAAAAACACCATATATTTT
>TRBV7-2|once|.|TRBJ1-3
CASSPLGTLSGNTIYF
TGTGCCAGCAGCCCCCTCGGGACACTCTCTGGAAACACCATATATTTT